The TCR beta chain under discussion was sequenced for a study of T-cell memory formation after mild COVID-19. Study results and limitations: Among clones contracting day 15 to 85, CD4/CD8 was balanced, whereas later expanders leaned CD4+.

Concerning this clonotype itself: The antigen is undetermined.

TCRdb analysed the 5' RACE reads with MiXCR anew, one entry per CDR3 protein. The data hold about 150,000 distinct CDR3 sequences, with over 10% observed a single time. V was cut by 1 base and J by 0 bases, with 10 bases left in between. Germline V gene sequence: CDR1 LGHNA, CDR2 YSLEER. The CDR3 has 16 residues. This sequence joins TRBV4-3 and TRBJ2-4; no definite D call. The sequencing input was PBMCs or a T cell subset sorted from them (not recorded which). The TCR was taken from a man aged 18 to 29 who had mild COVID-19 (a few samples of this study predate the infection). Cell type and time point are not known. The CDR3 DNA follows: TGCGCCAGCAGCCAAGTACCAGCTCTAGCCAAAAACATTCAGTACTTC. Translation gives CASSQVPALAKNIQYF.